A selection of T cell receptor beta chains follows, all from one sample in a study of vaccination effects on CD4 cells after COVID-19. The table came from immunoSEQ multiplex PCR; TCRdb's copy has only in-frame clones and leaves some out. The sample carries around 40,000 clones, around 70% recorded once. Their antigens remain unidentified. Sequenced here: CD4+ T cells from PBMCs cultured with a peptide pool, sampled before COVID-19 vaccination. The receptors originated from a human donor who had a prior SARS-CoV-2 infection. Each CDR3 is given with its conserved first and last residue. A D gene is named only where the DNA matches it firmly. For some rows the clone size is stated as once, few or many, or as a class when expanded; others skip it.

TRBJ1-1	TRBV7-2	.	few	CASSLASGNTEAFF	TGTGCCAGCAGCTTAGCGTCAGGGAACACTGAAGCTTTCTTT
TRBJ1-4	TRBV9	.	.	CASSAGPYQEKLFF	TGTGCCAGCAGCGCCGGTCCGTATCAAGAAAAACTGTTTTTT
TRBJ2-5	TRBV9	TRBD2	.	CASSAYPGLAGQETQYF	TGTGCCAGCAGCGCCTACCCGGGACTAGCGGGGCAAGAGACCCAGTACTTC
TRBJ2-3	TRBV5-3	TRBD2	few	CARSVTSGTDTQYF	TGTGCCAGAAGCGTGACTAGCGGCACAGATACGCAGTATTTT
TRBJ1-3	TRBV5-4	TRBD1	few	CASSLGGQTSGNTIYF	TGTGCCAGCAGCTTAGGGGGACAGACTTCTGGAAACACCATATATTTT
TRBJ2-7	TRBV15	TRBD2	.	CATSPWGGSVYEQYF	TGTGCCACCAGTCCTTGGGGCGGGAGCGTCTACGAGCAGTACTTC
TRBJ2-1	TRBV11-2	.	.	CASSLGGNGLFVFF	TGTGCCAGCAGCTTAGGGGGGAACGGGCTATTTGTCTTCTTC
TRBJ1-3	TRBV5-6	.	few	CASSPLRDSTVISGNTIYF	TGTGCCAGCAGCCCCCTCCGGGATTCAACGGTAATCTCTGGAAACACCATATATTTT
TRBJ1-2	TRBV5-1	.	.	CASRRDANYGYTF	TGCGCCAGCAGGCGGGACGCTAACTATGGCTACACCTTC
TRBJ2-7	TRBV18	TRBD2	.	CASSPPSSGGAYEQYF	TGTGCCAGCTCACCACCGTCTAGCGGGGGGGCCTACGAGCAGTACTTC
TRBJ2-7	TRBV18	.	few	CASSLSPGPYEQYF	TGTGCCAGCTCACTCTCCCCCGGCCCCTACGAGCAGTACTTC
TRBJ2-3	TRBV18	.	once	CASSPPRAASTDTQYF	TGTGCCAGCTCACCACCGAGGGCGGCCAGCACAGATACGCAGTATTTT
TRBJ2-7	TRBV7-9	.	.	CASSLNIPGGEQYF	TGTGCCAGCAGCCTTAACATTCCAGGGGGGGAGCAGTACTTC
TRBJ1-5	TRBV2	.	.	CASRRDSNQPQHF	TGTGCCAGTAGACGGGATAGCAATCAGCCCCAGCATTTT
TRBJ1-2	TRBV6-5	.	.	CASSYQTGTGYGYTF	TGTGCCAGCAGTTACCAAACCGGGACGGGCTATGGCTACACCTTC
TRBJ1-2	TRBV5-1	.	.	CASSLRGEGLWTVTYGYTF	TGCGCCAGCAGCTTGCGAGGAGAAGGTTTATGGACAGTTACGTATGGCTACACCTTC
TRBJ2-1	TRBV24-1	TRBD2	few	CATSGRSGSMNEQFF	TGTGCCACCAGTGGTAGGAGCGGGAGTATGAATGAGCAGTTCTTC
TRBJ1-4	TRBV27	.	.	CASRTWGGSATNEKLFF	TGTGCCAGCCGGACTTGGGGGGGGAGCGCAACTAATGAAAAACTGTTTTTT
TRBJ2-3	TRBV7-3	TRBD2	.	CASSLKAGGSTDTQYF	TGTGCCAGCAGCTTAAAGGCGGGGGGGAGCACAGATACGCAGTATTTT
TRBJ2-3	TRBV18	TRBD1	few	CASSHRGRNTDTQYF	TGTGCCAGCTCACACAGGGGGCGAAACACAGATACGCAGTATTTT
TRBJ2-5	TRBV19	TRBD2	.	CASSSGLAPKTQYF	TGTGCCAGTAGTTCAGGACTAGCGCCGAAGACCCAGTACTTC
TRBJ1-1	TRBV5-1	.	.	CASSLALVGVNGEAFF	TGCGCCAGCAGCTTGGCCCTAGTCGGGGTAAACGGTGAAGCTTTCTTT
TRBJ2-5	TRBV10-1	TRBD2	medium-sized	CASSRTSGRAETQYF	TGCGCCAGCAGTCGGACTAGCGGGAGGGCCGAGACCCAGTACTTC
TRBJ1-1	TRBV10-3	.	.	CAIRGQEEAFF	TGTGCCATCAGGGGGCAGGAGGAAGCTTTCTTT
TRBJ2-5	TRBV3-1/TRBV3-2	TRBD2	few	CASSRLAGLGETQYF	TGTGCCAGCAGCCGACTAGCGGGATTGGGGGAGACCCAGTACTTC
TRBJ2-4	TRBV5-1	.	.	CASSLEDTENIQYF	TGCGCCAGCAGCTTGGAAGACACCGAAAACATTCAGTACTTC
TRBJ2-1	TRBV7-8	.	.	CASSLGAFRVRSSYNEQFF	TGTGCCAGCAGCTTAGGAGCCTTCAGGGTTAGGAGCTCCTACAATGAGCAGTTCTTC
TRBJ1-3	TRBV25-1	.	.	CASSSNGNTIYF	TGTGCCAGCAGTTCCAATGGAAACACCATATATTTT
TRBJ2-1	TRBV29-1	TRBD1	.	CSVTGESYNEQFF	TGCAGCGTGACAGGGGAGTCCTACAATGAGCAGTTCTTC
TRBJ1-1	TRBV5-1	.	once	CASREGQSHMNTEAFF	TGCGCCAGCAGGGAAGGACAGTCCCACATGAACACTGAAGCTTTCTTT
TRBJ1-1	TRBV18	.	.	CASSPTHSNTEAFF	TGTGCCAGCTCACCCACGCACTCGAACACTGAAGCTTTCTTT
TRBJ2-7	TRBV20-1	.	.	CSALTRSEQYF	TGCAGTGCCCTGACCCGATCGGAGCAGTACTTC
TRBJ2-5	TRBV9	.	once	CASSLRDFRGETQYF	TGTGCCAGCAGCCTACGGGACTTTCGGGGGGAGACCCAGTACTTC
TRBJ2-7	TRBV5-1	.	.	CASSLGEGSGEQYF	TGCGCCAGCAGCTTGGGCGAGGGGTCGGGCGAGCAGTACTTC
TRBJ1-1	TRBV3-1/TRBV3-2	.	few	CASRPLGNTEAFF	TGTGCCAGCAGGCCTCTTGGGAACACTGAAGCTTTCTTT
TRBJ2-7	TRBV7-2	.	few	CASSLRYEQYF	TGTGCCAGCAGCCTTCGATACGAGCAGTACTTC
TRBJ2-7	TRBV3-1/TRBV3-2	TRBD2	.	CASSQRLAGPYEQYF	TGTGCCAGCAGCCAGAGACTAGCGGGTCCTTACGAGCAGTACTTC
TRBJ2-2	TRBV9	.	.	CASSGGRHANTGELFF	TGTGCCAGCAGCGGAGGGCGGCACGCGAACACCGGGGAGCTGTTTTTT
TRBJ1-3	TRBV6-2/TRBV6-3	.	.	CASSFFLGQLSGNTIYF	TGTGCCAGCAGTTTCTTCCTAGGACAGCTCTCTGGAAACACCATATATTTT
TRBJ2-3	TRBV12-3/TRBV12-4	.	.	CASSFRPFVEQYF	TGTGCCAGCAGTTTTAGACCGTTCGTAGAGCAGTATTTT
TRBJ2-5	TRBV11-1	TRBD2	.	CASSPRLAGGQETQYF	TGTGCCAGCAGCCCTAGACTAGCGGGGGGGCAAGAGACCCAGTACTTC
TRBJ2-7	TRBV28	TRBD1	.	CASSRTGRFYEQYF	TGTGCCAGCAGTCGGACAGGGAGGTTTTACGAGCAGTACTTC
TRBJ2-3	TRBV5-1	.	.	CASSVTDTQYF	TGCGCCAGCAGCGTTACAGATACGCAGTATTTT
TRBJ1-2	TRBV3-1/TRBV3-2	.	few	CASSQGDYGYTF	TGTGCCAGCAGCCAAGGGGACTATGGCTACACCTTC
TRBJ1-2	TRBV3-1/TRBV3-2	TRBD1	few	CASSMGDREHRGYTF	TGTGCCAGCAGCATGGGGGACAGGGAACACCGTGGCTACACCTTC
TRBJ2-2	TRBV6-5	.	.	CASSYFPYAGELFF	TGTGCCAGCAGTTATTTTCCCTACGCCGGGGAGCTGTTTTTT
TRBJ2-3	TRBV28	TRBD1	.	CASSAPGTGSYTQYF	TGTGCCAGCAGTGCCCCCGGGACAGGGTCGTATACGCAGTATTTT
TRBJ2-3	TRBV9	.	.	CASSVGLVGGYTQYF	TGTGCCAGCAGCGTAGGACTAGTAGGAGGATATACGCAGTATTTT
TRBJ2-1	TRBV18	.	.	CASSLGVDEQFF	TGTGCCAGCTCACTAGGGGTGGATGAGCAGTTCTTC
TRBJ2-7	TRBV24-1	.	.	CATSDGGGDEQYF	TGTGCCACCAGTGATGGCGGAGGCGACGAGCAGTACTTC
TRBJ2-7	TRBV5-4	TRBD2	.	CASSPGTSGRSEQYF	TGTGCCAGCAGCCCCGGGACTAGCGGGAGAAGCGAGCAGTACTTC
TRBJ1-5	TRBV5-5	.	.	CASSLVPEANSNQPQHF	TGTGCCAGCAGCTTGGTACCGGAGGCAAATAGCAATCAGCCCCAGCATTTT
TRBJ2-7	TRBV7-8	.	.	CASSLDRAVYEQYF	TGTGCCAGCAGCTTAGATAGAGCGGTTTACGAGCAGTACTTC
TRBJ2-7	TRBV20-1	TRBD2	.	CSASSGLVNYEQYF	TGCAGTGCTAGTTCGGGACTAGTTAACTACGAGCAGTACTTC
TRBJ1-1	TRBV6-5	.	once	CASSYLRDGGSTEAFF	TGTGCCAGCAGTTACCTCAGGGACGGGGGATCTACTGAAGCTTTCTTT
TRBJ2-7	TRBV3-1/TRBV3-2	.	.	CAGSWTPRAPYEQYF	TGTGCCGGGAGTTGGACGCCAAGAGCCCCCTACGAGCAGTACTTC
TRBJ1-6	TRBV2	.	.	CASRQGPLVNLHF	TGTGCCAGCAGACAAGGACCTCTGGTAAACCTCCACTTT
TRBJ1-2	TRBV4-1	.	few	CASSQTPRGGPLGGYTF	TGCGCCAGCAGCCAAACCCCCCGTGGAGGCCCACTCGGCGGCTACACCTTC
TRBJ2-1	TRBV5-1	TRBD2	.	CASSPLSGGIPTSEQFF	TGCGCCAGCAGCCCTCTATCGGGAGGCATACCGACAAGTGAGCAGTTCTTC
TRBJ1-1	TRBV10-3	.	.	CAISESAGFRTEAFF	TGTGCCATCAGTGAGTCTGCGGGGTTTCGGACTGAAGCTTTCTTT